This T cell receptor (beta chain) was obtained from a study of blood T cells in healthy people across ages. V was trimmed by 2 bases and J by 2 bases, leaving 13 bases between them. The CDR3 is made up of 15 amino acids. Germline V CDR1 and CDR2: ENHRY, SYGVKD. The authors ran a second PCR of 7 to 11 cycles using a sample-barcoded 5' primer and a J-beta primer mix. TCRdb called the 5' RACE reads again in MiXCR, with one record for every CDR3 protein. The data hold about 1.4 million distinct CDR3 sequences, with almost 60% observed a single time. This TCR was recovered from a man between 18 and 35 years old in good health. Sequences were obtained from blood. The V call is TRBV10-3, the J call TRBJ2-7; tentative D call: TRBD1 (6 bases). The DNA for the CDR3 is TGTGCCATCAGTGAGGGAGGCAGGGGTGCCTACGAGCAGTACTTC. This encodes CAISEGGRGAYEQYF.